This T cell receptor beta chain was captured by sequencing in a study of cytomegalovirus exposure and HLA in healthy donors. The PCR ran on 60 Vbeta and 13 Jbeta primers. Assay used: immunoSEQ multiplex PCR; TCRdb lists only in-frame clones, some missing. In all, the sample yields around 100,000 clones. Study-wide results and limits: V segments that were indistinguishable, TRBV6-2 and TRBV6-3 among them, were omitted from analysis. It was approximately 150 TCR beta chains that were listed as cytomegalovirus-associated. Whilst most TCR sequences proved rare, a subset of public TCRs occurred across many donors.

Note on this clone: Antigen specificity is unknown.

Trimming shortened V by 5 bases and J by 2 bases, and 16 bases separated the two germline ends. The CDR3 runs to 15 residues. Germline-derived CDR1 and CDR2 are SGHAT and FQNNGV. The chain has TRBV11-2 and TRBJ2-7, with D perhaps matching TRBD1 (8 bases). This TCR was sampled from a man aged 40-49 years in good health and CMV-seronegative. The sequenced sample was PBMCs. CDR3 loop: CASSRTGGGTYEQYF. The DNA for the CDR3 is TGTGCCAGCAGCAGAACAGGGGGAGGGACCTACGAGCAGTACTTC.